What follows describes a single T cell receptor (beta chain). What this receptor recognizes is not known. One base away there is no much larger clone; base qualities are not given. Library preparation employed the immunoSEQ multiplex PCR assay. The multiplex PCR relied on a mix of 60 forward primers for TCR Vbeta segments and 13 reverse primers for TCR Jbeta segments. Amplification of the CDR3 region of rearranged TCR beta genes was performed with a multiplex PCR assay on genomic DNA. On the Illumina HiSeq System, the amplified TCR beta libraries were sequenced as 87-base-pair reads. The study's processing was this. A later analysis counted tens of millions of unique TCR beta chains across the 550 to 750 repertoires, and roughly 10 million of these chains were shared by at least two donors. Raw reads were error-corrected and collapsed into unique sequences by a nearest-neighbor algorithm in which closely related sequences were merged to remove PCR and sequencing errors. CDR3 sequences were aligned to IMGT reference sequences to assign V, D and J gene segments. For a sequence to be retained, at least a six-nucleotide match to both a V gene segment and a J gene segment was required. A rearrangement counted as productive if the CDR3 had no stop codons and remained in frame with V and J, and every other rearrangement counted as non-productive. Following IMGT convention, CDR3 was defined as the stretch from the second conserved V-encoded cysteine up to the conserved J-encoded phenylalanine. Sequences without an unambiguous match to a single V gene segment were excluded from the earlier analysis of a few hundred of the donors. An earlier analysis of fewer than 650 of the donors classified V segments as functional when productive rearrangements were above 56.7% and as segregating when the standard deviation between donors was above 5%. A statistical classification framework was built for diagnosing cytomegalovirus status from the catalog of TCR beta chain sequences. In a later analysis, V and J genes were assigned by comparing TCR nucleotide sequences against IMGT/GENE-DB human TR gene sequences. The TCRdist pipeline was used in a later analysis to assign CDR3 sequences and most-parsimonious VDJ recombination scenarios. In a later analysis, each TCR beta chain was defined by its CDR3 amino acid sequence together with its V-gene family, and reads without a unique V-gene family were excluded. In a later analysis, fewer than 650 highly shared, low-generation-probability nucleotide sequences were removed to address suspected cross-contamination and a sequencing artifact. In a later analysis, a clonal expansion index was calculated for each public chain from normalized within-repertoire ranks of inferred template counts. In a later analysis, generation probabilities were computed with a VDJ recombination model fitted to out-of-frame rearrangements, and the resulting probabilities were checked against IGoR. In a later analysis, TCR-TCR, TCR-HLA and TCR-CMV co-occurrence was scored with hypergeometric tests, and a repertoire-size bias correction was applied to TCR pairs. False discovery rates were estimated in a later analysis by permuting HLA or CMV assignments 20 times. A later analysis grouped co-occurring TCRs with DBSCAN, adding TCRdist sequence similarity when clustering within HLA-allele-positive subsets. Repertoires with fewer than 30,000 or more than 120,000 public chains, plus five repertoires with anomalous nucleotide sharing, were excluded from co-occurrence clustering. In its TCRdb copy, this immuneACCESS table keeps in-frame sequences only and misses some clones. Where compared with another copy, unresolved V genes explain less than half of these, and the others have no known cause. V and J calls and clone size follow that table, whereas D and trimming were derived from the DNA. This sample comprises some 100,000 clones, about 70% of them detected only once. More than 2% of the sample belongs to the ten largest clones.

The data were obtained in a study of cytomegalovirus exposure and HLA in healthy donors (dated by TCRdb to the late 2010s). About the full investigation: An earlier analysis of around 600 of the donors reported roughly 300 Gb of sequence data and 120 million or so unique TCR beta sequences from about 180 million T cells. Along with the approximately 670-subject first cohort, a separate validation cohort of over a hundred different subjects was used. The genetic ancestry cluster associated with self-reported Caucasian donors included 70% to 85% of the roughly 390 genotyped donors. The number of donors typed differed by locus, with 629-630 for A, B, C, DRB1 and DQB1, roughly 520 for DQA1, 606 for DPA1, and some 440 for DPB1. Several DR-DQ haplotypes were treated as single units for association and clustering because of strong linkage in the cohort. The study used immunosequencing to profile the T cell repertoires of about 670 subjects and linked those repertoires to cytomegalovirus serostatus. Among around 400 genotyped donors of the cohort, an average of around 220,000 unique TCR beta nucleotide sequences was sequenced per donor, of which 15% to 20% were non-productive. High-throughput TCR immunosequencing, statistical association of individual TCRs with disease status, and machine learning were combined to predict cytomegalovirus infection status. The study was designed to test whether signatures of past pathogen exposure could be identified by cataloging public T cell receptors. Genome-wide SNP genotypes for about 60% of the 666 donors were used in a later genetic analysis, which treated that subset as a discovery cohort. An earlier analysis of 500 to 650 of the donors applied high-throughput TCR beta sequencing to assess whether each TCR beta V gene segment acted as functional or pseudogenic. Both class I and class II loci were covered by HLA typing, at four-digit resolution. A later analysis re-analyzed previously published TCR beta repertoires from 666 donors and added high-resolution HLA genotyping to study TCR occurrence patterns. Rather than using new phenotypic data, the later analysis identified candidate immune exposures from TCR beta sequences and from how often those sequences occurred across donors. Every repertoire in the discovery cohort had been generated on one and the same sequencing platform. About 310 gigabases of sequencing data and 78 million or so unique TCR sequences were included in an early release covering roughly 600 HLA-typed donors. Donor age, sex, ethnicity and CMV serostatus were collected together with the repertoire data.

Inclusive of the bounding cysteine and phenylalanine, the CDR3 is 19 residues long. Just CDR3 DNA is preserved here, 57 bases in frame from base 1. Ends trimmed: V by 5 bases, J by 7 bases; bases unmatched to a gene: 24. The germline V gene yields SGHTA for CDR1 and FQGNSA for CDR2. General conclusions and limits of the study: Because counts were too low, 15 to 20 rarely observed V segments, including chromosome 9 orphons, were excluded from the earlier analysis of 587 of the donors. When HLA alleles, especially DR and DQ, strongly co-occurred, TCR associations were difficult to assign to individual alleles. Linkage disequilibrium might explain the correlated functional status among segregating V segments, but an unknown experimental factor could not be ruled out. According to a later genetic analysis, donors in an Asian-associated ancestry cluster had fewer N-insertions in productive TCRs than the approximately 630-donor mean. The authors suggested that the approach could potentially be extended to other disease states and immunological phenotypes. Presence/absence analyses assumed roughly uniform sequencing depth across donors, an assumption that may not hold. In vitro tests confirmed that a few of the cytomegalovirus-associated TCR beta chains recognize cytomegalovirus antigens. Several of the top co-occurrence clusters appeared to be linked to parvovirus B19, influenza, CMV and Epstein-Barr virus, according to a later analysis. Most CMV-associated TCR beta chains appeared to be HLA-restricted in a later analysis, and the HLA associations seemed to be driven largely by CMV exposure. An earlier analysis of approximately 540 of the donors showed that most TCR beta V segments appeared in productive rearrangements either about 87% or about 30% of the time, which broadly matched IMGT annotations. Some IMGT-functional V segments, including TRBV6-2 and TRBV6-3, could not be told apart with the 87-base-pair reads, so those segments were excluded. Only TCR beta chains were sequenced in this cohort, and the absence of alpha or paired-chain data limited detectable features. A cluster of highly shared sequence variants was judged likely to represent a technical artifact of the sequencing pipeline. Compared with equally common non-associated chains, HLA-associated TCR beta chains in a later analysis were more clonally expanded and had lower generation probabilities. For the cohort, immune exposure information was limited to CMV serostatus. A later genetic analysis associated a missense DCLRE1C variant with V-gene and J-gene trimming of TCR beta chains, and an independent cohort replicated the association. At a false discovery rate of 0.05, a later analysis linked 16,000 or so TCR beta sequences to specific HLA alleles. Because some donors lacked HLA typing at each locus, the association tests relied only on the typed subset. A further reported finding was that TCR beta sequences accurately predicted the HLA-A and HLA-B alleles for most subjects in the first cohort. A later analysis found that TCR association rates varied across HLA loci, with DRB1 alleles showing the most associated TCRs and HLA-C alleles the fewest. The study gave a list of 150 to 200 TCR beta chains associated with cytomegalovirus. The classifier was reported to diagnose cytomegalovirus status with high specificity and sensitivity in both the original and validation cohorts. While some public TCRs were present in many individuals, most TCR sequences turned up only very rarely across donors.

The cohort comprised fewer than 750 healthy bone marrow donors. All cohort members were sampled while nominally healthy, although unrecorded immune exposures were likely present. CMV serostatus was positive for about 270 and negative for about 55% of the 666 cohort members, and was not recorded for this donor. A peripheral blood sample was provided by each donor, and peripheral blood mononuclear cells were used for TCR beta sequencing. The Qiagen DNeasy Blood Extraction Kit was used to extract genomic DNA from the blood cell samples. The clonotype comes from a human donor in good health. Sequenced sample: PBMCs. This sequence uses TRBV7-2 and TRBJ1-2; TRBD1 fits 8 bases in the junction. The DNA reads as follows: TGTGCCAGCAGCCCTCCCCCTGGGACAGGATCATGGCGCGACGGTGGCTACACCTTC. It codes for CASSPPPGTGSWRDGGYTF.